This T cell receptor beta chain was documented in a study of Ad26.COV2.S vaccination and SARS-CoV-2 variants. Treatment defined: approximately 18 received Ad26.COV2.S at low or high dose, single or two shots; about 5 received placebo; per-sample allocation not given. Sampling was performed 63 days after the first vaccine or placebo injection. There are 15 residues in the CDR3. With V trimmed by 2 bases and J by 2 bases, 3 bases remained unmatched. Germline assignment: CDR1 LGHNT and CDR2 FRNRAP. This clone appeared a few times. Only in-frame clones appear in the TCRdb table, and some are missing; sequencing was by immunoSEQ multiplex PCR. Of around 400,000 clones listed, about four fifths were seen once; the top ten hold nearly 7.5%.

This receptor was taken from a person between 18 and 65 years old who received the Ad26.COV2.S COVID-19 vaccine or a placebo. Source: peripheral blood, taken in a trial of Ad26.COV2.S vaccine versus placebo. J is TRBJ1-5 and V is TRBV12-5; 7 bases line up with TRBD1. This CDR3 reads CASGLPTGGNQPQHF. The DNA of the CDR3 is TGTGCTAGTGGTTTGCCCACAGGGGGCAATCAGCCCCAGCATTTT.